This T cell receptor (beta chain) was sequenced for a study of technical replicates of blood from a few donors. Germline CDR1 is KGHSH and CDR2 is LQKENI. Trimming shortened V by 8 bases and J by 11 bases, and 19 bases separated the two germline ends. The CDR3 totals 13 residues. The assay was immunoSEQ multiplex PCR, and TCRdb's table has in-frame clones only and misses some. Of roughly 66,000 clones detected, 75% to 90% appear once; the ten largest clones hold around 5.5%. The sequenced sample was PBMCs. The source is a human donor in good health. Some clones in this sample may be carry-over from other donors' samples. The chain carries TRBV18 and TRBJ1-5; D is undetermined. CDR3 protein: CASALTERGSQHF. The CDR3 DNA reads as TGTGCCAGCGCGCTTACCGAGCGCGGGTCCCAGCATTTT.